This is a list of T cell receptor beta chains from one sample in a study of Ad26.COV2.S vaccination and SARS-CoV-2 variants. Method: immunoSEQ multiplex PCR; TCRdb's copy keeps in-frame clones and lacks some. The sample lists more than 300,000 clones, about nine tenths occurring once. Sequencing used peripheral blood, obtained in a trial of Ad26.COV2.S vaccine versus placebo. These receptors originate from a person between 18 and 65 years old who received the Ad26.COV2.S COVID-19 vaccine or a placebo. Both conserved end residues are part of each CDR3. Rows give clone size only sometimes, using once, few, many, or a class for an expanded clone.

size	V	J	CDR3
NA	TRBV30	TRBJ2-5	CAWSHTAADRGTQYF
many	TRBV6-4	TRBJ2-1	CASSDSTSGSNEQFF
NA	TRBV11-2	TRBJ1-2	CASSRSQTGFYGYTF
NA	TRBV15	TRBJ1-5	CATSRVLRDRISNQPQHF
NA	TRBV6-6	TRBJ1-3	CASSSPGDVSGNTIYF
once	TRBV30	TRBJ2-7	CAWSVYREQYF
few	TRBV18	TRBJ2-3	CATAREAGGADTQYF
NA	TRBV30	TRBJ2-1	CAWRVSGRTMKQFF
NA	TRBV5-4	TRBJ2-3	CASSVTRSTDTQYF
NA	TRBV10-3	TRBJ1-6	CAIGVSSPLHF
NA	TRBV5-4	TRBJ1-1	CASSSAGTNMNTEAFF
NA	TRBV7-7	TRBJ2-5	CASSLPGGETQYF
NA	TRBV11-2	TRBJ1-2	CASSLYRDGTGYTF
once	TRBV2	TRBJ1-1	CASSLQGARAFF
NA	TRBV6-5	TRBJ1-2	CASSMTDYGYTF
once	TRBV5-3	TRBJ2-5	CARSLCSGHQETQYF
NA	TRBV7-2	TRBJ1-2	CASSLLTGANYGYTF
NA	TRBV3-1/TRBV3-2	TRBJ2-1	CASSQARGPNEQFF
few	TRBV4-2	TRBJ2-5	CASSQDGGEGEETQYF
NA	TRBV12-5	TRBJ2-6	CASGLATGSGANVLTF
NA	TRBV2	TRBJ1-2	CASGARALVEGYTF
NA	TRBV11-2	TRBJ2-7	CASSFFGQGAREQYF
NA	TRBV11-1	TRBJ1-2	CASSLAPDRDDGYTF
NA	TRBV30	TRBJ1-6	CAWSVRPDRGSFRSSPLHF
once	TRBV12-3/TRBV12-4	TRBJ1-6	CASTRDRGSPLHF
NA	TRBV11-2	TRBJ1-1	CASSLRVAGTEAFF
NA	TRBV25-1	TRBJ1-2	CASSDPGQGKDGYTF
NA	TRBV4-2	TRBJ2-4	CASSEGQGRTTAKNIQYF
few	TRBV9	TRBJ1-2	CASSTGEYYGYTF
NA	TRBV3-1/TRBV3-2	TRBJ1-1	CASSHGQRNTEAFF
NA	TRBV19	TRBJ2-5	CASSTGSSGTNILETQYF
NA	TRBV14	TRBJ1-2	CASSQNTGGGGYTF
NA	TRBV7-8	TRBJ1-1	CASSYRDRGLNTEAFF
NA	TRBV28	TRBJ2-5	CASSFRGTQYF
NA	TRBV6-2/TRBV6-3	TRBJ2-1	CASSSVGLVNNEQFF
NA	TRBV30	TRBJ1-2	CAWSVQGDGYTF
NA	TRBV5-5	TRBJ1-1	CASSFLDRGLTEAFF
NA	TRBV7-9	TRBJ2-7	CASSPSGGTGGYEQYF